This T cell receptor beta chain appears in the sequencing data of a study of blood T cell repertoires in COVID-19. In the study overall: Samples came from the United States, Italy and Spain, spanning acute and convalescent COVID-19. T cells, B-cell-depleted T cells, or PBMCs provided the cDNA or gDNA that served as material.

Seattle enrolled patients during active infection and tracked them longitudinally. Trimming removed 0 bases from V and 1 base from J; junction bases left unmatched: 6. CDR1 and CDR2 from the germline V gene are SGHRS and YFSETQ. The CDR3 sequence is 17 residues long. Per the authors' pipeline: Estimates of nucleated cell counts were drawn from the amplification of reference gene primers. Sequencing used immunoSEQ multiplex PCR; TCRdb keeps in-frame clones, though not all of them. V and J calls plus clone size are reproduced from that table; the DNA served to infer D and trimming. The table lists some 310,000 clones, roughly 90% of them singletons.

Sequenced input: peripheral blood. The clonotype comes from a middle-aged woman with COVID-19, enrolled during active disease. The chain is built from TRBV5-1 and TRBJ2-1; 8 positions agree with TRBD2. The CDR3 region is CASSLATGGASYNEQFF. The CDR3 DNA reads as TGCGCCAGCAGCTTGGCTACGGGAGGGGCGTCCTACAATGAGCAGTTCTTC.